The clone carrying this T cell receptor beta chain showed up just a few times. This sample is part of a study of identical twins. TCRdb used MiXCR to reprocess the 5' RACE reads, holding one entry per CDR3 protein. The table has around 650,000 distinct CDR3 sequences, roughly 7.2% seen once; the top ten hold 1.5% to 2%. The V segment lost 1 base and the J segment 9 bases; nucleotides outside the gene matches: 4. Germline values: CDR1 SGHRS, CDR2 YFSETQ. The CDR3 is made up of 15 amino acids. The sample was also reused in another study, on yellow fever vaccine responses in identical twins.

V gene TRBV5-1 combines with J gene TRBJ2-1; 13 bases are a match to TRBD2. This receptor was identified in a woman in her late teens or twenties in good health. The sample was PBMCs. This chain's CDR3 is CASSLTSGRAPEQFF. The CDR3 DNA reads as TGCGCCAGCAGCTTGACTAGCGGGAGGGCCCCTGAGCAGTTCTTC.